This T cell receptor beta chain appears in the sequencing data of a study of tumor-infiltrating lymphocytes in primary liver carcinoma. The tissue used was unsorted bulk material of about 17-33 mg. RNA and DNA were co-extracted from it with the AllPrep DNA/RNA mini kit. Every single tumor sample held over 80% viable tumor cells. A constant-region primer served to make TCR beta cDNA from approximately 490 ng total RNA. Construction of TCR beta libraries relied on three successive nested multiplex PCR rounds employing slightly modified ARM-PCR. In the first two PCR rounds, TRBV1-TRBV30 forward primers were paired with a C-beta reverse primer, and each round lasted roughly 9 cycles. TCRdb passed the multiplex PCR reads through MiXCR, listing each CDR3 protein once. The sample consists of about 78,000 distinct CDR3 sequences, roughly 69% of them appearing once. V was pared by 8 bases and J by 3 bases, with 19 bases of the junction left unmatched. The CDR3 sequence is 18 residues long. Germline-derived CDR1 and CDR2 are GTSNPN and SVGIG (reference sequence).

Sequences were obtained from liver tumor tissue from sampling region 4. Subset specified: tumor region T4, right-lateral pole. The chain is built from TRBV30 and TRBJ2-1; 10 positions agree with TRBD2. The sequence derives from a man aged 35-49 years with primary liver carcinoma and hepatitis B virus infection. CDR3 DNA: TGTGCCCGCAGTGTACCCCTAACTAGCGGGAAGCTCTACAATGAGCAGTTCTTC. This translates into CARSVPLTSGKLYNEQFF. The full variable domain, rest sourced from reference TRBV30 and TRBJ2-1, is SQTIHQWPATLVQPVGSPLSLECTVEGTSNPNLYWYRQAAGRGLQLLFYSVGIGQISSEVPQNLSASRPQDRQFILSSKKLLLSDSGFYLCARSVPLTSGKLYNEQFFGPGTRLTVL.